Given below is one TCR beta chain in context. Participants were aged about 18 to 95 years, lived in roughly 23 US areas, and enrolled virtually. Study processing details: Estimates of nucleated cell counts were drawn from the amplification of reference gene primers. Method: immunoSEQ multiplex PCR; TCRdb's copy keeps in-frame clones and lacks some. The V and J calls and the clone size are those of that table, but D and trimming were determined from the DNA. The sample holds about 260,000 clones, approximately 88% seen once. This entry comes from a study of blood T cell repertoires in COVID-19. Background on the study: COVID-19 samples from acute and convalescent phases originated in the United States, Italy and Spain. PBMCs, B-cell-depleted T cells, or T cells were the source of the cDNA or gDNA that made up the material.

Trimming pared 2 bases from V and 0 bases from J, leaving 7 bases between. Per germline, CDR1 MNHEY and CDR2 SVGAGI. The CDR3 totals 14 residues. The clonotype was recovered from a woman between 35 and 50 years old with acute COVID-19. Sequenced sample: PBMCs or T cells enriched from blood (not recorded which). The chain is built from TRBV6-5 and TRBJ1-2; D not certain. CDR3 loop: CASSYNRANYGYTF. CDR3 nucleotide sequence: TGTGCCAGCAGTTACAACAGAGCTAACTATGGCTACACCTTC.